The 2 T cell receptor beta chains in this list originate from one sample, sequenced in a study of shared T cell receptors in the human thymus (dated by TCRdb to 2020 to 2022). The library came from the immunoSEQ multiplex PCR assay. In its TCRdb copy, this immuneACCESS table keeps in-frame sequences only and misses some clones. Where compared with another copy, unresolved V genes explain less than half of these, and the others have no known cause. The sample has fewer than 700,000 clones on record, roughly 90% of them singletons. The ten largest clones take up 0.01% of the sample. These records were also assigned to another study, of human thymus T cells.

The specimen was thymocytes. The receptors stem from a boy under two years old with a congenital heart defect. Donor details come from another sample of the same person, matched by shared clones.

V is TRBV28 and J is TRBJ2-1, with D unclear. CDR3 length equals 12 residues. The germline CDR1 and CDR2 sequences are MDHEN and SYDVKM. V was pared by 4 bases and J by 4 bases, with 5 bases between. CDR3 sequence reads: CASSSQYNEQFF. CDR3 nucleotides: TGTGCCAGCAGTTCCCAGTACAATGAGCAGTTCTTC.

The J gene is TRBJ1-3, the V gene TRBV6-5; D remains unclear. Germline V gene sequence: CDR1 MNHEY, CDR2 SVGAGI. The CDR3 consists of 15 residues. Deletions cut 4 bases from V and 0 bases from J, with 10 bases between. Here the CDR3 reads CASSWARGSGNTIYF. Here the CDR3 DNA reads TGTGCCAGCAGTTGGGCCCGGGGCTCTGGAAACACCATATATTTT.